This T cell receptor beta chain stems from a study of T-cell reconstitution after alpha-beta-depleted transplantation in children. Trimming left V 6 bases short and J 4 bases short, with 18 bases between. The CDR3 is 16 residues long. Germline assignment: CDR1 KGHDR and CDR2 SFDVKD. This clonotype was counted at least ten times. It was with unique molecular identifiers that the TCRbeta library was prepared. TCRdb re-called the PCR reads with MiXCR, one entry per CDR3 protein. The table has 550,000 to 800,000 distinct CDR3 sequences, about an eighth seen once. Sequenced here: PBMCs, sampled before TCRalphabeta/CD19-depleted stem cell transplant. This clonotype originated in a girl aged 2 to 10 with congenital amegakaryocytic thrombocytopenia, due to receive a stem cell transplant. The gene calls are TRBV24-1 and TRBJ1-5; D unresolved. The CDR3 DNA sequence: TGTGCCACCAGTCGGAGGTCCCCCGAAGGGAATCAGCCCCAGCATTTT. Its translation is CATSRRSPEGNQPQHF.